Below, 11 T cell receptor beta chains from the same sample are listed, as sequenced in a study of T-cell memory formation after mild COVID-19. TCRdb called the 5' RACE reads again in MiXCR, with one record for every CDR3 protein. The sample has tens of thousands of distinct CDR3 sequences, 25% seen once; the top ten hold approximately 45%. The specimen was PBMCs or a T cell subset sorted from them (not recorded which). Receptor source: a man aged 18 to 30 who had mild COVID-19 (a few samples of this study predate the infection). Cell type and time point are not known.

This clonotype turned up a few times. The J gene is TRBJ2-2, the V gene TRBV20-1; 10 nucleotides match TRBD2. V gave up 1 base and J gave up 6 bases; unmatched junction bases: 5. The CDR3 totals 15 residues. The germline V gene has CDR1 DFQATT and CDR2 SNEGSKA (reference sequence). The CDR3 loop is CSARASGGLAGELFF. The DNA of the CDR3 is TGCAGTGCTAGAGCTAGCGGGGGACTCGCCGGGGAGCTGTTTTTT.

This clonotype appeared a few times. The chain recombines TRBV29-1 with TRBJ1-1; no clear D gene. The CDR3 is 11 amino acids. Per the germline V gene, CDR1 is SQVTM and CDR2 is ANQGSEA. The V end was cut by 4 bases, the J end by 1 base, with 4 bases between. CDR3 sequence reads: CSVVRNTEAFF. DNA for the CDR3: TGCAGCGTTGTCAGGAACACTGAAGCTTTCTTT.

This rearrangement joins TRBV2 to TRBJ1-4; weak D call: TRBD1 (5 bases). CDR3 length: 14 residues. Germline CDR1 reads SNHLY; CDR2 reads FYNNEI. Between the trimmed V and J ends, which lost 8 bases and 1 base, there was a span of 11 bases. In nucleotides, the CDR3 is TGTGCCAGCCGCACGGGGGGAACTAATGAAAAACTGTTTTTT. This gives the protein CASRTGGTNEKLFF. The variable domain in full, with the rest retrieved from reference TRBV2 and TRBJ1-4, is EPEVTQTPSHQVTQMGQEVILRCVPISNHLYFYWYRQILGQKVEFLVSFYNNEISEKSEIFDDQFSVERPDGSNFTLKIRSTKLEDSAMYFCASRTGGTNEKLFFGSGTQLSVL.

This chain joins TRBV20-1 and TRBJ1-2; D possibly corresponds to TRBD1 (5 bases). Germline loops: CDR1 DFQATT, CDR2 SNEGSKA (reference sequence). The CDR3 consists of 17 residues. Trimming cost V 3 bases and J 3 bases, with 23 bases left between them. CDR3 sequence: CSASVDGGLVWDYGYTF. As DNA, the CDR3 is TGCAGTGCTAGTGTAGACGGGGGACTCGTGTGGGACTATGGCTACACCTTC.

The chain recombines TRBV11-2 with TRBJ2-1, with no clear D. This CDR3 has 16 amino acids. The V and J ends lost 3 bases and 1 base respectively, with 13 bases between them. Germline V lookup: CDR1 SGHAT, CDR2 FQNNGV. CDR3 bases: TGTGCCAGCAGCTTGGTACAAGCATTATCCTACAATGAGCAGTTCTTC. Its translation: CASSLVQALSYNEQFF.

This clonotype was detected a few times. The V gene is TRBV6-2 or TRBV6-3, the J gene TRBJ2-5; maybe TRBD1 (6 bases). The CDR3 is made up of 13 amino acids. V lost 4 bases and J lost 4, with 10 bases in between. Germline lookup yields CDR1 MNHEY and CDR2 SVGEGT. CDR3: CASSFWGRETQYF. In DNA form, the CDR3 reads TGTGCCAGCAGTTTCTGGGGGCGAGAGACCCAGTACTTC.

This clonotype was seen more than once but under ten times. The V gene is TRBV6-5, the J gene TRBJ2-2, with D perhaps matching TRBD1 or TRBD2 (5 bases each). The CDR3 totals 14 residues. Germline V gene sequence: CDR1 MNHEY, CDR2 SVGAGI. V dropped 1 base and J dropped 5 bases, with 8 bases sitting between them. CDR3 in DNA: TGTGCCAGCAGTTACTTTGGGACGACCGGGGAGCTGTTTTTT. Translated: CASSYFGTTGELFF.

The rearrangement joins TRBV28 to TRBJ2-7; 9 nucleotides line up with TRBD1. V shed 6 bases and J 4 bases; nucleotides not matched to a gene: 13. The CDR3 length is 16 residues. Germline V gives CDR1 MDHEN, CDR2 SYDVKM. CDR3 sequence (DNA): TGTGCCAGCAGGTCGGACAGGGGACGAAGACGTTACGAGCAGTACGTC. Its translation: CASRSDRGRRRYEQYV.

The chain links TRBV27 to TRBJ1-2; possible D gene TRBD1, 6 bases. CDR1 is MNHEY and CDR2 is SMNVEV in the germline V gene (reference sequence). V was pared by 5 bases and J by 3 bases, with 16 bases between. The CDR3 sequence is 15 residues long. Here the CDR3 reads CASSPDRGRDYGYTF. CDR3 DNA: TGTGCCAGCAGTCCTGACCGGGGGCGCGACTATGGCTACACCTTC.

This clonotype was seen more than once but under ten times. The rearrangement joins TRBV12-3 or TRBV12-4 to TRBJ2-3, with 8 bases matching TRBD2. V dropped 9 bases and J dropped 3; count of bases not matched to a gene: 5. The CDR3 has 13 residues. The DNA for the CDR3 is TGTGCCAGTATTAGCGGGGTGACAGATACGCAGTATTTT. Translating it yields CASISGVTDTQYF.

The V gene is TRBV6-5, the J gene TRBJ1-1; the D gene is possibly TRBD1 (6 bases). CDR3 length: 13 amino acids. Germline assignment: CDR1 MNHEY and CDR2 SVGAGI. Deletions cut 3 bases from V and 6 bases from J, with 11 bases between. CDR3 DNA: TGTGCCAGCAGTTATAGCAGGGGCGCTGAAGCTTTCTTT. Encoded protein: CASSYSRGAEAFF.